This is a list of T cell receptor beta chains from one sample in a study of T cell changes during pregnancy in multiple sclerosis. TCRdb's table, derived via immunoSEQ multiplex PCR, lists solely in-frame clones and lacks some. The table lists over 50,000 clones, 90% of them singletons, with 2% to 2.5% in the top ten. The material sequenced was peripheral blood, taken in the first trimester of pregnancy. These receptors originate from a female donor in good health, enrolled as a control in a pregnancy study. CDR3s include the opening cysteine and the closing phenylalanine or tryptophan. The D gene is left open where the match is weak. Clone size is not always given. Where it is, it says once, few, many or a class for expanded clones.

abundance: NA; j_gene: TRBJ2-5; d_gene: NA; v_gene: TRBV7-8; CDR3nt: TGTGCCAGCAGCGCCGTCTCGACTCATGCGAGAGGTGGGGGGGCGAGGGTGGAGACCCAGTACTTC; CDR3aa: CASSAVSTHARGGGARVETQYF
abundance: NA; j_gene: TRBJ1-1; d_gene: TRBD1; v_gene: TRBV5-1; CDR3nt: TGCGCCAGCAGCTTGTCAGGGGGAGACACTGAAGCTTTCTTT; CDR3aa: CASSLSGGDTEAFF
abundance: once; j_gene: TRBJ2-7; d_gene: TRBD1; v_gene: TRBV5-5; CDR3nt: TGTGCCAGCAGCTTGGGGACAGGGAGCGAGCAGTACTTC; CDR3aa: CASSLGTGSEQYF
abundance: once; j_gene: TRBJ2-3; d_gene: NA; v_gene: TRBV30; CDR3nt: TGTGCCAGCAGGGAAAGGGGATCAGATACGCAGTATTTT; CDR3aa: CASRERGSDTQYF
abundance: NA; j_gene: TRBJ2-7; d_gene: TRBD2; v_gene: TRBV14; CDR3nt: TGTGCCAGCAGCCAAGGAGGGGCTAGCGGGAGGACCCAGCAGTACTTC; CDR3aa: CASSQGGASGRTQQYF
abundance: NA; j_gene: TRBJ1-2; d_gene: NA; v_gene: TRBV30; CDR3nt: TGTGCCTGGAGTCTACAGGGTGATGGCTACACCTTC; CDR3aa: CAWSLQGDGYTF
abundance: NA; j_gene: TRBJ2-1; d_gene: NA; v_gene: TRBV2; CDR3nt: TGTGCCAGCAGTGAAAACCCAGGGCCCAAGTACAATGAGCAGTTCTTC; CDR3aa: CASSENPGPKYNEQFF
abundance: NA; j_gene: TRBJ2-5; d_gene: TRBD2; v_gene: TRBV11-2; CDR3nt: TGTGCCAGCAGCTTAGTAACTAGCGGGGACCAAGAGACCCAGTACTTC; CDR3aa: CASSLVTSGDQETQYF
abundance: NA; j_gene: TRBJ1-4; d_gene: TRBD1; v_gene: TRBV7-9; CDR3nt: TGTGCCAGCAGCTTAGCGGGACAGGGGAGAGAAAAACTGTTTTTT; CDR3aa: CASSLAGQGREKLFF
abundance: NA; j_gene: TRBJ1-5; d_gene: NA; v_gene: TRBV4-1; CDR3nt: TGCGCCAGCAGCCAAGTTTTTATGGCAAACAATCAGCCCCAGCATTTT; CDR3aa: CASSQVFMANNQPQHF
abundance: NA; j_gene: TRBJ2-5; d_gene: NA; v_gene: TRBV29-1; CDR3nt: TGCAGCGCAATACAGGGAACAGAGACCCAGTACTTC; CDR3aa: CSAIQGTETQYF